This T cell receptor beta chain was obtained from a study of control samples from healthy donors and cancer patients. This clone was seen a single time. Measured with immunoSEQ multiplex PCR; TCRdb has only the in-frame clones, and not every one. This sample has more than 85,000 clones; approximately 83% occur once, and the top ten carry under 15%. The receptor comes from a woman aged 45-59 years in good health. The source material was blood.

CDR3 loop: CASSRGLAGGVGNEQFF. The CDR3 DNA reads as TGTGCCAGCAGCCGAGGACTAGCGGGAGGGGTCGGCAATGAGCAGTTCTTC. The chain links TRBV27 to TRBJ2-1; 15 nucleotides line up with TRBD2. The trim removed 6 bases at V and 6 bases at J, leaving 9 bases unmatched. The germline V gene has CDR1 MNHEY and CDR2 SMNVEV (reference sequence). There are 17 residues in the CDR3.